This T cell receptor (beta chain) was sequenced in a study of beta chain features in type 1 diabetes. Study overall: Healthy donors resembled patients in age, gender and cell yields.

Of note for this clone: The antigen is undetermined.

A CD45RO/CCR7/CD25/CD127/CD95/CD27 panel sorted naive, central memory, regulatory and stem cell-like memory CD4+ cells. Losses at the gene ends were 8 bases for V and 7 bases for J; bases not matched to a gene: 10. This CDR3 has 15 residues. Germline CDR1 and CDR2: MDHEN and SYDVKM. General study results and limits: Significant though moderate, a shortening of TCRB CDR3s appeared in all four CD4+ subsets of Type 1 diabetes patients.

Expressed TCRB transcripts were sequenced because the isolated RNA had all been reverse transcribed beforehand. Some 3.3 million reads per sample on average were obtained from naive, central memory and regulatory T cell samples. The assay was immunoSEQ multiplex PCR, and TCRdb's table has in-frame clones only and misses some. Of about 340,000 clones detected, 13% appear once; the ten largest clones hold about 0.016%. The TCR sequence derives from a young woman with type 1 diabetes. The J gene is TRBJ2-2, the V gene TRBV28; 10 nucleotides align to TRBD1. The specimen sequenced was naive CD4+ T cells from blood. In DNA form, the CDR3 reads TGTGCCAGCGGAACGACAGGGGGCGCCGGCGGGGAGCTGTTTTTT. It translates to CASGTTGGAGGELFF. Looking up the rest from reference TRBV28 and TRBJ2-2 gives the full variable domain: DVKVTQSSRYLVKRTGEKVFLECVQDMDHENMFWYRQDPGLGLRLIYFSYDVKMKEKGDIPEGYSVSREKKERFSLILESASTNQTSMYLCASGTTGGAGGELFFGEGSRLTVL.